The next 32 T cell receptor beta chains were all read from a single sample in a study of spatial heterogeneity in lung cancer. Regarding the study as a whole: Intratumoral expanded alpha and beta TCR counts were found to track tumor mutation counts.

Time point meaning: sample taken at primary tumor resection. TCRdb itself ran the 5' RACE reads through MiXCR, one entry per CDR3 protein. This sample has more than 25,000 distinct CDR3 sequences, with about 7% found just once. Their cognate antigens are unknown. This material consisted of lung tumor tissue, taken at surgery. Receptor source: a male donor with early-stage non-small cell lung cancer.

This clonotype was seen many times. For the CDR3, the DNA is TGTGCCAGTAGGGACAGGGCGAACACCGGGGAGCTGTTTTTT. Protein: CASRDRANTGELFF. The chain uses TRBV25-1 and TRBJ2-2; 9 bases line up with TRBD1. This CDR3 is 14 amino acids long. CDR1 is MGHDK and CDR2 is SYGVNS in the germline V gene. V lost 9 bases, J lost 0 bases, and 2 bases stayed unmatched.

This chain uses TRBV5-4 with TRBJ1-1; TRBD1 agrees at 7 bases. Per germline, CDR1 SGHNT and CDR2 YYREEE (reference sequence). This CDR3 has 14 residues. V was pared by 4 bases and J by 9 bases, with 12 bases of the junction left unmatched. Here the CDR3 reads CASSTTGRTFKAFF. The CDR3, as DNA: TGTGCCAGCAGCACGACAGGGAGGACGTTTAAAGCTTTCTTT. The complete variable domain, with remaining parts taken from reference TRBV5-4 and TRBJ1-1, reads ETGVTQSPTHLIKTRGQQVTLRCSSQSGHNTVSWYQQALGQGPQFIFQYYREEENGRGNFPPRFSGLQFPNYSSELNVNALELDDSALYLCASSTTGRTFKAFFGQGTRLTVV.

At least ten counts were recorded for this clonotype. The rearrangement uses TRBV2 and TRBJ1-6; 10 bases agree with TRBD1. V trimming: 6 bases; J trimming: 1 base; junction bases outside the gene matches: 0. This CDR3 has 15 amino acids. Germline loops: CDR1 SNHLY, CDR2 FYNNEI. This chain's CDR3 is CASRDRGSYNSPLHF. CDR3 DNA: TGTGCCAGCAGGGACAGGGGGTCCTATAATTCACCCCTCCACTTT.

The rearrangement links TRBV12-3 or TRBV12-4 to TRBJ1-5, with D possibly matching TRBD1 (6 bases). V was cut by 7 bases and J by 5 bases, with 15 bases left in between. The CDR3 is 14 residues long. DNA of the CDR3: TGTGCCAGCACCTTAGGGGGGTTCGATCAGCCCCAGCATTTT. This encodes CASTLGGFDQPQHF.

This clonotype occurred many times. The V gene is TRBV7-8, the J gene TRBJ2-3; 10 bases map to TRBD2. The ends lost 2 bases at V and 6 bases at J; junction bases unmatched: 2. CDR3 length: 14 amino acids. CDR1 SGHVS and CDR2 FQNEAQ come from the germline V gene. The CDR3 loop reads CASSLSAGGDTQYF. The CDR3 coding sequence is TGTGCCAGCAGCTTATCAGCGGGGGGGGATACGCAGTATTTT.

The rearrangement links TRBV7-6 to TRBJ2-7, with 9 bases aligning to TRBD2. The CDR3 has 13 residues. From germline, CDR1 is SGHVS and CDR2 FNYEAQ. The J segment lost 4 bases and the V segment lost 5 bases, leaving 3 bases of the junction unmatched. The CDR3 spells CASSQTSGYEQYF. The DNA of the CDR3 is TGTGCCAGCAGCCAGACTAGCGGATACGAGCAGTACTTC.

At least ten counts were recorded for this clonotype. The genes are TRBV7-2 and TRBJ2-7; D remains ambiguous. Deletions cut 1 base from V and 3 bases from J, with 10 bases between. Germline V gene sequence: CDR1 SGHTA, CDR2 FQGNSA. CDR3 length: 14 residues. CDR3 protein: CASSLDPGVYEQYF. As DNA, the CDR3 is TGTGCCAGCAGCTTAGACCCGGGCGTCTACGAGCAGTACTTC.

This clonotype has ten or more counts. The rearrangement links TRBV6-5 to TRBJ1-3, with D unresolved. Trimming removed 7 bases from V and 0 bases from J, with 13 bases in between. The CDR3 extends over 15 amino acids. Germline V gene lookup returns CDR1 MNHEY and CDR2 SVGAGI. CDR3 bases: TGTGCCAGCACCCAAACTCCGAGCTCTGGAAACACCATATATTTT. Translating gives CASTQTPSSGNTIYF.

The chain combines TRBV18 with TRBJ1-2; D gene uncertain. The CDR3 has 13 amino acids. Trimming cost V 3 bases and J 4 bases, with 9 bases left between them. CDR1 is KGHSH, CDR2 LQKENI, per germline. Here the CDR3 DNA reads TGTGCCAGCTCACCCGAGGAGGGCTATGGCTACACCTTC. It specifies CASSPEEGYGYTF. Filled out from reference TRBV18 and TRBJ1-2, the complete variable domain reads NAGVMQNPRHLVRRRGQEARLRCSPMKGHSHVYWYRQLPEEGLKFMVYLQKENIIDESGMPKERFSAEFPKEGPSILRIQQVVRGDSAAYFCASSPEEGYGYTFGSGTRLTVV.

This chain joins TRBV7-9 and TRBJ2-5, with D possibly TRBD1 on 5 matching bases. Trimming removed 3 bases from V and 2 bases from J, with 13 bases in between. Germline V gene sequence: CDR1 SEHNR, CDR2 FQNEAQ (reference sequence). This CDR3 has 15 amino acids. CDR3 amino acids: CASSLSRVGQETQYF. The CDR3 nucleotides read TGTGCCAGCAGCTTGAGCAGGGTTGGGCAAGAGACCCAGTACTTC.

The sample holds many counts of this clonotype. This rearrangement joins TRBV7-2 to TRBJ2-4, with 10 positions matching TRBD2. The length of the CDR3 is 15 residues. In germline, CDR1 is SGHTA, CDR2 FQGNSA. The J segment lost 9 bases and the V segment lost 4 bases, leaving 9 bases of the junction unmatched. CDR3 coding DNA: TGTGCCAGCAGCTACATGGCGTTAGCGGGGGGCATTCAGTACTTC. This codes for CASSYMALAGGIQYF. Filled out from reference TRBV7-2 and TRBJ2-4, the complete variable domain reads GAGVSQSPSNKVTEKGKDVELRCDPISGHTALYWYRQSLGQGLEFLIYFQGNSAPDKSGLPSDRFSAERTGGSVSTLTIQRTQQEDSAVYLCASSYMALAGGIQYFGAGTRLSVL.

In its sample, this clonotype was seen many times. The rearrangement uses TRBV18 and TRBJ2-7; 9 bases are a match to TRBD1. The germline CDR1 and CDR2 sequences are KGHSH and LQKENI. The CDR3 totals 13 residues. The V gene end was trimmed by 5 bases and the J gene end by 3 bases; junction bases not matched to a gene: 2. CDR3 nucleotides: TGTGCCAGCTCAACGGGACAGGGCTACGAGCAGTACTTC. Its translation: CASSTGQGYEQYF.

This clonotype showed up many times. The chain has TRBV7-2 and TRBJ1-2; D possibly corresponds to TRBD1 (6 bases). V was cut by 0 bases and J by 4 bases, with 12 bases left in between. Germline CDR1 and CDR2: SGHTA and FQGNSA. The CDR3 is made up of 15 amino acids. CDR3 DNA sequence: TGTGCCAGCAGCTTAGCGCAGGGGACCCTCTATGGCTACACCTTC. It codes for CASSLAQGTLYGYTF. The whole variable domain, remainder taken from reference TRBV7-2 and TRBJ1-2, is GAGVSQSPSNKVTEKGKDVELRCDPISGHTALYWYRQSLGQGLEFLIYFQGNSAPDKSGLPSDRFSAERTGGSVSTLTIQRTQQEDSAVYLCASSLAQGTLYGYTFGSGTRLTVV.

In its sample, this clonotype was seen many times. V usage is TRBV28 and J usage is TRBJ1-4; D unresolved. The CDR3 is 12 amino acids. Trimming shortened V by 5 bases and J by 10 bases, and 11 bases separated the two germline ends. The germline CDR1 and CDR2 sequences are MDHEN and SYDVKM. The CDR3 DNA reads TGTGCCAGCAGTAGAGGACGGGGAAAACTGTTTTTT. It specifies CASSRGRGKLFF. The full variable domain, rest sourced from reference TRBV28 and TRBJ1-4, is DVKVTQSSRYLVKRTGEKVFLECVQDMDHENMFWYRQDPGLGLRLIYFSYDVKMKEKGDIPEGYSVSREKKERFSLILESASTNQTSMYLCASSRGRGKLFFGSGTQLSVL.

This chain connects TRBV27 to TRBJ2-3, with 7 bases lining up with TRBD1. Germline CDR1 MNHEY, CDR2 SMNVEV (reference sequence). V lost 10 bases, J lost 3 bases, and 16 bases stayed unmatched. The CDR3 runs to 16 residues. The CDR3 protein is CATKMLSTGETDTQYF. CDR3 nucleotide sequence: TGTGCCACCAAAATGCTCTCTACAGGGGAAACAGATACGCAGTATTTT.

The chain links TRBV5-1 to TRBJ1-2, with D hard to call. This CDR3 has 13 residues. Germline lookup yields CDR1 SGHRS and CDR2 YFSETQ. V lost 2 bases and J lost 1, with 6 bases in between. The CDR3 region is CASSLSHNYGYTF. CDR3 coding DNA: TGCGCCAGCAGCTTATCACATAACTATGGCTACACCTTC. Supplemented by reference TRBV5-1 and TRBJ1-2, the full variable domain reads KAGVTQTPRYLIKTRGQQVTLSCSPISGHRSVSWYQQTPGQGLQFLFEYFSETQRNKGNFPGRFSGRQFSNSRSEMNVSTLELGDSALYLCASSLSHNYGYTFGSGTRLTVV.

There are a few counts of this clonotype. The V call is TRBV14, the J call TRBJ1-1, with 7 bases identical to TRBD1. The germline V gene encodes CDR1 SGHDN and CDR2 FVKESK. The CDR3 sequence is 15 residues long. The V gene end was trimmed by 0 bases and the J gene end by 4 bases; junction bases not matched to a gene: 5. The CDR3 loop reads CASSQDFAGGTEAFF. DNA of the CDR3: TGTGCCAGCAGCCAAGATTTCGCAGGGGGCACTGAAGCTTTCTTT.

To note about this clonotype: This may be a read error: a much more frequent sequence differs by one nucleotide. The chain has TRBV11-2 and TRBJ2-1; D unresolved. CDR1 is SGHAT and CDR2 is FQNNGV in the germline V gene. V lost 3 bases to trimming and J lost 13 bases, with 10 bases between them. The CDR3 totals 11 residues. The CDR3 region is CASSFHGRQFF. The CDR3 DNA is TGTGCCAGCAGCTTCCATGGCCGTCAGTTCTTC. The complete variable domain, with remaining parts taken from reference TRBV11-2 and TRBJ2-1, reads EAGVAQSPRYKIIEKRQSVAFWCNPISGHATLYWYQQILGQGPKLLIQFQNNGVVDDSQLPKDRFSAERLKGVDSTLKIQPAKLEDSAVYLCASSFHGRQFFGPGTRLTVL.

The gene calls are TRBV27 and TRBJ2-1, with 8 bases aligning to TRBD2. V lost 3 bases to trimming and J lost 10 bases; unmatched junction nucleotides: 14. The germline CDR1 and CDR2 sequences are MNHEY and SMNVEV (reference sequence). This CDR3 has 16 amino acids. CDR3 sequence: CASSLSRAGAFQEQFF. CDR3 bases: TGTGCCAGCAGTTTGAGCCGAGCGGGGGCCTTTCAGGAGCAGTTCTTC.

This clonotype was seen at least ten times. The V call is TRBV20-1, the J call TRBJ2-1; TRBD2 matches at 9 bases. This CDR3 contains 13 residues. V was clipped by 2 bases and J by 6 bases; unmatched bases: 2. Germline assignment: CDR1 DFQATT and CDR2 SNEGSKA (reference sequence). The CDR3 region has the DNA TGCAGTGCTAGACTAGCGGGGTCCAATGAGCAGTTCTTC. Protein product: CSARLAGSNEQFF.

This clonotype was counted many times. CDR3 loop: CSARPLAGWADTQYF. The CDR3 DNA is TGCAGTGCTAGACCACTAGCGGGATGGGCAGATACGCAGTATTTT. The chain combines TRBV20-1 with TRBJ2-3, with 10 bases matching TRBD2. Germline V lookup: CDR1 DFQATT, CDR2 SNEGSKA (reference sequence). The CDR3 spans 15 residues. V trimming: 2 bases; J trimming: 4 bases; junction bases outside the gene matches: 6.

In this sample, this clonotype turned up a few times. CDR3 residues: CSAPLGVGNTIYF. Here the CDR3 DNA reads TGCAGTGCCCCCCTTGGAGTCGGAAACACCATATATTTT. The chain has TRBV20-1 and TRBJ1-3; D uncertain. Trimming cost V 6 bases and J 4 bases, with 13 bases left between them. The CDR3 contains 13 residues. Germline V CDR1 and CDR2: DFQATT, SNEGSKA (reference sequence).

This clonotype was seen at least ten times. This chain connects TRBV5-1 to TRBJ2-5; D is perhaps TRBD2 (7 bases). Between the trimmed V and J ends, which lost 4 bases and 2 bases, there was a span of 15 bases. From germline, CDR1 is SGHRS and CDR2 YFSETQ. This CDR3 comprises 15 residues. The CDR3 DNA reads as TGCGCCAGCAGCCGCCGGGGGGCGCGGCAAGAGACCCAGTACTTC. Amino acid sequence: CASSRRGARQETQYF.

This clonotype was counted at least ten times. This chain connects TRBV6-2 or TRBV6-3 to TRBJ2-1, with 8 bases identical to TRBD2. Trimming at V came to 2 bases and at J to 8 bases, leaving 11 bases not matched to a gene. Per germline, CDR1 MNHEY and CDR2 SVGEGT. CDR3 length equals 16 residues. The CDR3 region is CASSYPLSGGMDEQFF. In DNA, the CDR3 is TGTGCCAGCAGTTACCCCCTAAGCGGGGGAATGGATGAGCAGTTCTTC.

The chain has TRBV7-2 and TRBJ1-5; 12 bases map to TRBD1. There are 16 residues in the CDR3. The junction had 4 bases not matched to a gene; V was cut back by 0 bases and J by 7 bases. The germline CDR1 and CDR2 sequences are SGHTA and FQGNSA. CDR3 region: CASSLAGTGGVQPQHF. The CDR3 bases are TGTGCCAGCAGCTTAGCGGGGACAGGGGGCGTCCAGCCCCAGCATTTT.

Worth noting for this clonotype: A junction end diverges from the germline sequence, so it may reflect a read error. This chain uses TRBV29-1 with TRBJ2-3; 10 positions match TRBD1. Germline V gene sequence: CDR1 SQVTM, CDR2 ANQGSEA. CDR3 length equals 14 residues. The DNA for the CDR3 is TGCAGCGTTAAAGACAGGGGGCAGAGGGATACGCAGTATTTT. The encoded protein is CSVKDRGQRDTQYF.

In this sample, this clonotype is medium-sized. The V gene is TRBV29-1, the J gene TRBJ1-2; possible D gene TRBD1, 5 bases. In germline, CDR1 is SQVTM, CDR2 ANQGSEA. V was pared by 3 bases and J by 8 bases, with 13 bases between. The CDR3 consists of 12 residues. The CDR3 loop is CSVDQGKRGYTF. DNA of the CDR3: TGCAGCGTTGACCAGGGCAAAAGGGGCTACACCTTC.

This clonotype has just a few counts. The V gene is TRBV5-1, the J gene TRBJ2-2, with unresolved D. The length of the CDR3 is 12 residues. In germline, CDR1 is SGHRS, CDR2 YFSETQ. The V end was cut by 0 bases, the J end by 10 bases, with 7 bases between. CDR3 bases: TGCGCCAGCAGCTTGGGTGCCGTGGAGCTGTTTTTT. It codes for CASSLGAVELFF.

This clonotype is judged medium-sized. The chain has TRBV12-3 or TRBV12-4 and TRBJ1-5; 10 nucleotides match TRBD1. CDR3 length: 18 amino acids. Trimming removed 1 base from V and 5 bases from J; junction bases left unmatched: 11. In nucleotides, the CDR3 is TGTGCCAGCAGTTTAGGGGGACAGGGGACGTTTAGGTATCAGCCCCAGCATTTT. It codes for CASSLGGQGTFRYQPQHF.

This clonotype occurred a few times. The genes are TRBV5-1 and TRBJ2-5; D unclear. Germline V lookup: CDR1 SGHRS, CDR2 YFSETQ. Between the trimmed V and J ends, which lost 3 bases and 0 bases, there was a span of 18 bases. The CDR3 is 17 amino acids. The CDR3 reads CASSSGARQPNQETQYF. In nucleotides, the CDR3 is TGCGCCAGCAGCTCTGGAGCTCGGCAGCCTAACCAAGAGACCCAGTACTTC.

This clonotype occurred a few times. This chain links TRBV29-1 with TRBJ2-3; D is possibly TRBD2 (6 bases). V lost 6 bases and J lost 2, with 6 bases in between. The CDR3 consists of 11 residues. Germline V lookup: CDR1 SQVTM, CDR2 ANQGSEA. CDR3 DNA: TGCAGCGTGCGGGACACAGATACGCAGTATTTT. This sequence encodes CSVRDTDTQYF.

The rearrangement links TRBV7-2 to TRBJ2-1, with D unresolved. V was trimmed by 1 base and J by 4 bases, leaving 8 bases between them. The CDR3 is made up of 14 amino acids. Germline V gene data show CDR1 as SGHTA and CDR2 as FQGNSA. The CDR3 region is CASSLEMSYNEQFF. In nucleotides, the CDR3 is TGTGCCAGCAGCTTAGAGATGAGTTACAATGAGCAGTTCTTC.